The 26 T cell receptor beta chains in this list originate from one sample, sequenced in a study of blood T cell repertoires in COVID-19. Clones were sequenced by immunoSEQ multiplex PCR, and TCRdb holds only the in-frame ones, with some missing. The sample includes approximately 70,000 clones, roughly nine tenths of them seen just once. The sequencing sample was made of peripheral blood. The receptors derive from a man aged 50 or older with COVID-19, enrolled during active disease.

J is TRBJ2-7 and V is TRBV3-1 (or the pseudogene TRBV3-2), with D perhaps TRBD2 (7 bases). CDR1 is LGHDT, CDR2 YNNKEL, per germline (reference sequence). V was clipped by 1 base and J by 6 bases, with 13 bases between them. The CDR3 has 14 amino acids. In DNA form, the CDR3 reads TGTGCCAGCAGCCAAGGGGGAGGGGGGCCCGAGCAGTACTTC. Encoded protein: CASSQGGGGPEQYF.

The J gene is TRBJ2-2, the V gene TRBV19; tentatively, D is TRBD1 (5 bases). Germline V CDR1 and CDR2: LNHDA, SQIVND (reference sequence). The CDR3 covers 14 residues. V gave up 7 bases and J gave up 0 bases, with 9 bases separating them. Here the CDR3 reads CASTPGPNTGELFF. The DNA of the CDR3 is TGTGCCAGTACCCCAGGGCCGAACACCGGGGAGCTGTTTTTT.

This sequence joins TRBV15 and TRBJ2-5, with TRBD1 matching over 11 bases. Germline CDR1 is LNHNV and CDR2 is YYDKDF (reference sequence). This CDR3 is 16 amino acids long. The trim removed 3 bases at V and 5 bases at J, leaving 8 bases unmatched. The CDR3 protein is CATSSILDRGHETQYF. DNA for the CDR3: TGTGCCACCAGCAGCATATTGGACAGGGGGCATGAGACCCAGTACTTC. The entire variable domain, with the rest obtained from reference TRBV15 and TRBJ2-5, is as follows: DAMVIQNPRYQVTQFGKPVTLSCSQTLNHNVMYWYQQKSSQAPKLLFHYYDKDFNNEADTPDNFQSRRPNTSFCFLDIRSPGLGDTAMYLCATSSILDRGHETQYFGPGTRLLVL.

The chain employs TRBV15 and TRBJ1-5; D may be TRBD1 (5 bases). Trimming took 5 bases from V and 0 from J, leaving 11 bases between them. The CDR3 has 15 amino acids. Germline V gives CDR1 LNHNV, CDR2 YYDKDF (reference sequence). The CDR3 nucleotides are TGTGCCACCAGCTTTGCAGGGCCTAGCAATCAGCCCCAGCATTTT. Encoded protein: CATSFAGPSNQPQHF. The whole variable domain, filled in from reference TRBV15 and TRBJ1-5, reads DAMVIQNPRYQVTQFGKPVTLSCSQTLNHNVMYWYQQKSSQAPKLLFHYYDKDFNNEADTPDNFQSRRPNTSFCFLDIRSPGLGDTAMYLCATSFAGPSNQPQHFGDGTRLSIL.

The chain uses TRBV12-3 or TRBV12-4 and TRBJ2-2, with D maybe TRBD1 (5 bases). Trimming removed 6 bases at V and 6 bases at J, with 8 bases between. The CDR3 is 12 residues long. CDR3 residues: CASSPGPGELFF. Written as DNA, the CDR3 is TGTGCCAGCAGCCCAGGGCCCGGGGAGCTGTTTTTT.

This clone came up once. The chain recombines TRBV3-1 (or the pseudogene TRBV3-2) with TRBJ1-1; 9 bases align to TRBD1. Losses at the gene ends were 5 bases for V and 4 bases for J; bases not matched to a gene: 5. This CDR3 has 14 residues. Germline CDR1 reads LGHDT; CDR2 reads YNNKEL (reference sequence). CDR3 nucleotides: TGTGCCAGCAGCGGGTGGGACAGGGCCACTGAAGCTTTCTTT. It specifies CASSGWDRATEAFF.

The V gene is TRBV21-1, the J gene TRBJ1-6; the D segment call TRBD1 is taken from the table without a DNA check. TRBV21-1 is a listed pseudogene. The CDR3 loop spans 17 amino acids. The CDR3 reads CAILTGDKSSYNSPLHF. DNA of the CDR3: TGTGCCATCCTAACAGGGGACAAGAGCTCCTATAATTCACCCCTCCACTTT.

This clone occurred once. This rearrangement joins TRBV4-1 to TRBJ2-3; 8 bases line up with TRBD2. From germline, CDR1 is MGHRA and CDR2 YSYEKL. There are 15 residues in the CDR3. Germline trimming cut 3 bases from V and 4 bases from J; bases unmatched to any gene: 6. For the CDR3, the DNA is TGCGCCAGCAGCCATACCGGGACTAGGCCAGATACGCAGTATTTT. Translating gives CASSHTGTRPDTQYF.

The chain carries TRBV6-6 and TRBJ1-2; 7 nucleotides align to TRBD1. The CDR3 covers 16 residues. V gave up 2 bases and J gave up 4 bases; unmatched junction bases: 10. CDR1 is MNHNY, CDR2 SVGAGI, per germline (reference sequence). The chain's CDR3 is CASSYDRVPSGYGYTF. For the CDR3, the DNA is TGTGCCAGCAGTTACGACAGGGTACCTTCTGGCTATGGCTACACCTTC.

V usage is TRBV19 and J usage is TRBJ2-3; 7 bases are a match to TRBD1. Germline V gene data show CDR1 as LNHDA and CDR2 as SQIVND (reference sequence). The CDR3 totals 15 residues. V lost 3 bases to trimming and J lost 5 bases; unmatched junction nucleotides: 8. CDR3 region: CASSIGTAREDTQYF. CDR3 sequence (DNA): TGTGCCAGTAGTATCGGGACAGCCCGCGAAGATACGCAGTATTTT.

The J gene is TRBJ1-2, the V gene TRBV6-1; D gene unclear. This CDR3 has 15 residues. V lost 0 bases and J 2 bases, leaving 10 bases between the germline ends. The V gene's germline CDR1 is MNHNS and CDR2 SASEGT. The CDR3, as DNA: TGTGCCAGCAGTGAAGCAGCCGCGGGAAACTATGGCTACACCTTC. This gives the protein CASSEAAAGNYGYTF.

V gene TRBV5-4 combines with J gene TRBJ1-2; 8 nucleotides align to TRBD1. This CDR3 has 18 residues. CDR1 is SGHNT, CDR2 YYREEE, per germline (reference sequence). Trimming cost V 4 bases and J 1 base; bases outside gene matches: 15. CDR3 loop: CASSPPDRANLFNYGYTF. The CDR3 nucleotides read TGTGCCAGCAGCCCCCCGGACAGGGCAAACCTCTTTAACTATGGCTACACCTTC.

The chain links TRBV30 to TRBJ2-3; D remains unclear. V lost 2 bases and J lost 4, with 7 bases in between. This CDR3 spans 12 amino acids. Germline loops: CDR1 GTSNPN, CDR2 SVGIG (reference sequence). CDR3 nucleotide sequence: TGTGCCTGGAGTCAACTTGCAGATACGCAGTATTTT. It translates to CAWSQLADTQYF. Supplemented by reference TRBV30 and TRBJ2-3, the full variable domain reads SQTIHQWPATLVQPVGSPLSLECTVEGTSNPNLYWYRQAAGRGLQLLFYSVGIGQISSEVPQNLSASRPQDRQFILSSKKLLLSDSGFYLCAWSQLADTQYFGPGTRLTVL.

The chain links TRBV5-1 to TRBJ1-1; TRBD1 matches 8 bases. This CDR3 region has 15 residues. CDR1 is SGHRS and CDR2 is YFSETQ in the germline V gene. The V gene end was trimmed by 0 bases and the J gene end by 5 bases; junction bases not matched to a gene: 6. CDR3 nucleotides: TGCGCCAGCAGCTTGGATGGACAGGGAGTAACTGAAGCTTTCTTT. Encoded protein: CASSLDGQGVTEAFF.

A single count supports this clone. This chain joins TRBV24-1 and TRBJ1-1; D is uncertain. Trimming cost V 8 bases and J 1 base, with 10 bases left between them. The CDR3 length is 13 residues. The germline gives CDR1 KGHDR, CDR2 SFDVKD. CDR3 nucleotides: TGTGCCACCACCGAGCCAGGGAACACTGAAGCTTTCTTT. It is translated as CATTEPGNTEAFF.

The V gene is TRBV7-6, the J gene TRBJ2-1; 11 bases agree with TRBD2. After removal of 1 base from V and 9 bases from J, the junction contained 5 bases not matched to a gene. This CDR3 is built from 15 residues. The germline V gene encodes CDR1 SGHVS and CDR2 FNYEAQ. CDR3 nucleotide sequence: TGTGCCAGCAGCTTAGGCGGCCTAGCGGGAGGTGAGCAGTTCTTC. Translating gives CASSLGGLAGGEQFF. Based on the CDR3 plus reference TRBV7-6 and TRBJ2-1, the full variable domain is GAGVSQSPRYKVTKRGQDVALRCDPISGHVSLYWYRQALGQGPEFLTYFNYEAQQDKSGLPNDRFSAERPEGSISTLTIQRTEQRDSAMYRCASSLGGLAGGEQFFGPGTRLTVL.

This rearrangement joins TRBV5-8 to TRBJ2-3; 12 nucleotides line up with TRBD1. The CDR3 runs to 15 residues. From germline, CDR1 is SGHTS and CDR2 YDEGEE. With V trimmed by 5 bases and J by 7 bases, 8 bases remained unmatched. The CDR3 bases are TGTGCCAGCAGAGCCGGGACAGGGGGCTTCAATACGCAGTATTTT. Its protein is CASRAGTGGFNTQYF.

V usage is TRBV19 and J usage is TRBJ1-1, with 7 bases matching TRBD1. Germline CDR1 is LNHDA and CDR2 is SQIVND (reference sequence). The CDR3 loop spans 13 amino acids. The V segment lost 7 bases and the J segment 5 bases; nucleotides outside the gene matches: 7. The CDR3 reads CASKKGRGTEAFF. The CDR3 DNA reads as TGTGCCAGTAAAAAGGGCAGGGGGACTGAAGCTTTCTTT.

The chain couples TRBV5-6 to TRBJ1-6, with D perhaps TRBD1 (6 bases). The V gene lost 5 bases and the J gene lost 10 bases, with 16 bases spanning the gap. This CDR3 has 14 amino acids. CDR1 and CDR2 (germline): SGHDT, YYEEEE. For the CDR3, the DNA is TGTGCCAGCAGTAAGGACAGATACGGGTCACCCCTCCACTTT. Amino acids: CASSKDRYGSPLHF.

The chain carries TRBV19 and TRBJ2-1, with 8 bases that match TRBD1. Per germline, CDR1 LNHDA and CDR2 SQIVND (reference sequence). V shed 6 bases and J 6 bases; nucleotides not matched to a gene: 4. The CDR3 length is 13 residues. The CDR3 loop reads CASRNRGSNEQFF. Here the CDR3 DNA reads TGTGCCAGTAGAAACAGGGGGAGCAATGAGCAGTTCTTC.

The V and J genes are TRBV5-5 and TRBJ1-3, with 9 bases fitting TRBD1. Germline assignment: CDR1 SGHKS and CDR2 YYEKEE (reference sequence). Trimming cost V 6 bases and J 8 bases; bases outside gene matches: 9. The CDR3 has 14 amino acids. CDR3 residues: CASTTGGALDTIYF. The CDR3 coding sequence is TGTGCCAGCACCACAGGGGGCGCTTTGGACACCATATATTTT. Together with reference TRBV5-5 and TRBJ1-3, the CDR3 gives the full variable domain: DAGVTQSPTHLIKTRGQQVTLRCSPISGHKSVSWYQQVLGQGPQFIFQYYEKEERGRGNFPDRFSARQFPNYSSELNVNALLLGDSALYLCASTTGGALDTIYFGEGSWLTVV.

The J gene is TRBJ1-6, the V gene TRBV5-6, with 11 bases fitting TRBD1. This CDR3 has 17 residues. The ends lost 4 bases at V and 10 bases at J; junction bases unmatched: 13. Germline V gene data show CDR1 as SGHDT and CDR2 as YYEEEE. The CDR3 is CASSLDRGRFGNSPLHF. DNA of the CDR3: TGTGCCAGCAGCCTGGACAGGGGGCGATTTGGAAACTCACCCCTCCACTTT.

The chain joins TRBV6-6 to TRBJ1-6; 8 bases align to TRBD1. The CDR3 has 15 amino acids. J was trimmed by 10 bases and V by 0 bases; bases with no gene match: 5. Germline-derived CDR1 and CDR2 are MNHNY and SVGAGI (reference sequence). CDR3 in amino acids: CASSYSPDRVSPLHF. The CDR3, as DNA: TGTGCCAGCAGTTACTCCCCGGACAGGGTCTCACCCCTCCACTTT.

The chain has TRBV4-1 and TRBJ2-1; 8 nucleotides agree with TRBD2. CDR1 MGHRA and CDR2 YSYEKL come from the germline V gene. V dropped 0 bases and J dropped 9; count of bases not matched to a gene: 7. This CDR3 contains 15 residues. CDR3 region: CASSQDGGVRFEQFF. The CDR3 bases are TGCGCCAGCAGCCAAGACGGGGGGGTAAGGTTTGAGCAGTTCTTC.

This chain joins TRBV7-2 and TRBJ2-2; D is perhaps TRBD2 (5 bases). The CDR3 is 14 amino acids. CDR1 and CDR2 from the germline V gene are SGHTA and FQGNSA. V was clipped by 2 bases and J by 2 bases, with 6 bases between them. The chain's CDR3 is CASSLRTNTGELFF. CDR3 bases: TGTGCCAGCAGCTTAAGGACTAACACCGGGGAGCTGTTTTTT. Filled out from reference TRBV7-2 and TRBJ2-2, the complete variable domain reads GAGVSQSPSNKVTEKGKDVELRCDPISGHTALYWYRQSLGQGLEFLIYFQGNSAPDKSGLPSDRFSAERTGGSVSTLTIQRTQQEDSAVYLCASSLRTNTGELFFGEGSRLTVL.

This clone was counted once. The chain joins TRBV6-2 or TRBV6-3 to TRBJ2-5; TRBD2 is a possible D gene (5 bases). The V and J ends lost 4 bases and 4 bases respectively, with 13 bases between them. Germline assignment: CDR1 MNHEY and CDR2 SVGEGT. There are 14 residues in the CDR3. The CDR3 region has the DNA TGTGCCAGCAGTTCCGGAGGAGGAGTAGAGACCCAGTACTTC. Amino acids: CASSSGGGVETQYF.